The 24 T cell receptor beta chains below were found in one sample sequenced in a study of CD8 T cells in ankylosing spondylitis. TCRdb re-called the 5' RACE reads with MiXCR, one entry per CDR3 protein. The table shows 350,000 to 450,000 distinct CDR3 sequences, with more than 20% occurring only once. Sequenced sample: blood, either unsorted or a sorted T cell fraction (not recorded which). The receptors shown here come from a male donor with ankylosing spondylitis or in good health (not recorded which).

This clonotype was seen a few times. CDR3 coding DNA: TGTGCCAGCAGCTTAGGACATAACAATGAGCAGTTCTTC. Translated, it gives CASSLGHNNEQFF. The rearrangement links TRBV13 to TRBJ2-1, with no clear D. Trimming stripped 0 bases from V and 5 bases from J, with 5 bases between. Per the germline V gene, CDR1 is PRHDT and CDR2 is FYEKMQ (reference sequence). The CDR3 spans 13 residues.

The chain combines TRBV25-1 with TRBJ2-1; D might be TRBD1 or TRBD2, each matching 5 bases. CDR1 MGHDK and CDR2 SYGVNS come from the germline V gene. This CDR3 comprises 13 residues. Trimming stripped 2 bases from V and 8 bases from J, with 10 bases between. In DNA, the CDR3 is TGTGCCAGCAGTGAACAGAGGGGTCATGAGCAGTTCTTC. This encodes CASSEQRGHEQFF.

The chain is built from TRBV18 and TRBJ2-7; no clear D gene. The germline gives CDR1 KGHSH, CDR2 LQKENI. CDR3 length equals 15 residues. With 0 bases removed from V and 3 bases from J, the gap between germline ends came to 12 bases. The CDR3 here is CASSPPSATNYEQYF. The CDR3 DNA reads TGTGCCAGCTCACCACCGTCAGCTACCAACTACGAGCAGTACTTC.

This sequence joins TRBV29-1 and TRBJ2-3; D ambiguous. CDR1 SQVTM and CDR2 ANQGSEA come from the germline V gene. Deletions cut 3 bases from V and 1 base from J, with 14 bases between. The CDR3 length is 15 residues. CDR3 in DNA: TGCAGCGTTGAGGGCAGCCCAGGAGGCACAGATACGCAGTATTTT. Its translation is CSVEGSPGGTDTQYF.

This clonotype was found a few times. The V call is TRBV10-3, the J call TRBJ2-7, with D perhaps TRBD1 (6 bases). CDR3 length: 14 amino acids. Deletions cut 3 bases from V and 0 bases from J, with 9 bases between. The germline V gene has CDR1 ENHRY and CDR2 SYGVKD. CDR3: CAISDSGASYEQYF. The DNA of the CDR3 is TGTGCCATCAGTGACTCAGGGGCCTCCTACGAGCAGTACTTC.

In its sample, this clonotype was seen a few times. V and J are TRBV2 and TRBJ2-3, with D tentatively TRBD2 (6 bases). Per the germline V gene, CDR1 is SNHLY and CDR2 is FYNNEI. CDR3 length equals 14 residues. V lost 5 bases and J lost 2, with 11 bases in between. The CDR3 is CASSTTDYTDTQYF. CDR3 coding DNA: TGTGCCAGCAGTACTACGGACTACACAGATACGCAGTATTTT.

This clonotype appeared many times. J is TRBJ2-3 and V is TRBV5-1; D not certain. The V end was cut by 4 bases, the J end by 0 bases, with 9 bases between. The CDR3 runs 14 residues. Germline loops: CDR1 SGHRS, CDR2 YFSETQ. In DNA form, the CDR3 reads TGCGCCAGCAGCACACAGCTTAGCACAGATACGCAGTATTTT. Protein sequence: CASSTQLSTDTQYF.

This clonotype was seen ten or more times. V and J are TRBV29-1 and TRBJ2-1; 8 nucleotides match TRBD1. CDR1 SQVTM and CDR2 ANQGSEA come from the germline V gene. After removal of 4 bases from V and 8 bases from J, the junction contained 7 bases not matched to a gene. The CDR3 is made up of 13 amino acids. The CDR3 region has the DNA TGCAGCGTTGGACAGGGGTTTCTGGATGAGCAGTTCTTC. The encoded protein is CSVGQGFLDEQFF.

The chain joins TRBV13 to TRBJ2-1; D may be TRBD2 (7 bases). Trimming removed 3 bases from V and 5 bases from J, with 14 bases in between. This CDR3 is 15 amino acids long. Germline assignment: CDR1 PRHDT and CDR2 FYEKMQ (reference sequence). The CDR3 DNA reads as TGTGCCAGCAGCTTCTGGGAGGGGACAAACAATGAGCAGTTCTTC. Translating it yields CASSFWEGTNNEQFF. Full variable domain (rest looked up from reference TRBV13 and TRBJ2-1): AAGVIQSPRHLIKEKRETATLKCYPIPRHDTVYWYQQGPGQDPQFLISFYEKMQSDKGSIPDRFSAQQFSDYHSELNMSSLELGDSALYFCASSFWEGTNNEQFFGPGTRLTVL.

This clonotype was observed a few times. The CDR3 region is CASSPIERGVTEAFF. CDR3 sequence (DNA): TGTGCCAGCAGCCCAATAGAAAGGGGGGTTACTGAAGCTTTCTTT. The genes are TRBV7-9 and TRBJ1-1; possible D gene TRBD1, 6 bases. The CDR3 has 15 amino acids. Germline V CDR1 and CDR2: SEHNR, FQNEAQ (reference sequence). Trimming left V 5 bases short and J 5 bases short, with 18 bases between.

The chain is built from TRBV29-1 and TRBJ2-3, with D possibly called TRBD1 or TRBD2 (5 bases each). The CDR3 is 14 amino acids. The germline V gene has CDR1 SQVTM and CDR2 ANQGSEA. Between the trimmed V and J ends, which lost 5 bases and 3 bases, there was a span of 15 bases. CDR3 DNA sequence: TGCAGCGTTCGCCCCCCGGGGCTTACAGATACGCAGTATTTT. Translating it yields CSVRPPGLTDTQYF.

This chain links TRBV20-1 with TRBJ2-1; 11 nucleotides line up with TRBD2. The CDR3 runs to 16 residues. Trimming at V came to 1 base and at J to 2 bases, leaving 4 bases not matched to a gene. Germline loops: CDR1 DFQATT, CDR2 SNEGSKA (reference sequence). The CDR3 region is CSARVISGGAYNEQFF. The CDR3 DNA follows: TGCAGTGCTAGAGTGATTAGCGGGGGGGCCTACAATGAGCAGTTCTTC.

Only a few counts were recorded for this clonotype. This chain links TRBV9 with TRBJ2-3; the D is unclear. CDR1 and CDR2 from the germline V gene are SGDLS and YYNGEE. The CDR3 covers 16 residues. Trimming pared 4 bases from V and 2 bases from J, leaving 17 bases between. CDR3 DNA sequence: TGTGCCAGCAGCCCCATCGTCGGGCAGATCACAGATACGCAGTATTTT. As protein: CASSPIVGQITDTQYF.

This clonotype was counted between two and nine times. CDR3 sequence reads: CASSPSSGYEQYF. The DNA for the CDR3 is TGTGCCAGCAGCCCCAGCTCGGGGTACGAGCAGTACTTC. The chain carries TRBV7-9 and TRBJ2-7, with a tentative D call TRBD2 (5 bases). The V end lost 5 bases, the J end lost 4 bases, and 12 bases lay between the germline ends. CDR3 size: 13 residues. Germline loops: CDR1 SEHNR, CDR2 FQNEAQ (reference sequence).

The chain's CDR3 is CASSPWTVGELFF. The DNA of the CDR3 is TGTGCCAGCAGCCCCTGGACGGTCGGGGAGCTGTTTTTT. This chain joins TRBV11-2 and TRBJ2-2; D is uncertain. V lost 5 bases to trimming and J lost 7 bases, with 11 bases between them. CDR1 and CDR2 (germline): SGHAT, FQNNGV. The CDR3 has 13 residues.

The chain is built from TRBV9 and TRBJ2-1, with 8 bases identical to TRBD2. The CDR3 is 16 amino acids. Trimming cost V 0 bases and J 6 bases; bases outside gene matches: 8. Germline V gene sequence: CDR1 SGDLS, CDR2 YYNGEE. The CDR3 here is CASSVVIGGDVNEQFF. The CDR3, as DNA: TGTGCCAGCAGCGTAGTTATCGGGGGGGATGTCAATGAGCAGTTCTTC.

At least ten counts were recorded for this clonotype. The chain employs TRBV12-3 or TRBV12-4 and TRBJ2-3; tentatively, D is TRBD1 (6 bases). V was pared by 6 bases and J by 10 bases, with 14 bases between. CDR3 length equals 12 residues. The CDR3 nucleotides are TGTGCCAGCAGGCCAGGGGCGGAGGCGCAGTATTTT. As protein: CASRPGAEAQYF.

This clonotype was seen more than once but under ten times. V and J are TRBV11-2 and TRBJ2-1; 7 bases are shared with TRBD2. The CDR3 contains 16 residues. Germline V gene data show CDR1 as SGHAT and CDR2 as FQNNGV. V dropped 5 bases and J dropped 4; count of bases not matched to a gene: 11. The CDR3 loop is CASSPIWGGEYNEQFF. The CDR3 bases are TGTGCCAGCAGCCCTATCTGGGGGGGGGAGTACAATGAGCAGTTCTTC. The full variable domain, its missing parts supplied by reference TRBV11-2 and TRBJ2-1, is EAGVAQSPRYKIIEKRQSVAFWCNPISGHATLYWYQQILGQGPKLLIQFQNNGVVDDSQLPKDRFSAERLKGVDSTLKIQPAKLEDSAVYLCASSPIWGGEYNEQFFGPGTRLTVL.

This clonotype occurred a few times. The rearrangement joins TRBV5-1 to TRBJ2-3; D might be TRBD1 (5 bases). Trimming took off 1 base at V and 4 bases at J, with 10 bases between the two ends. Germline CDR1 reads SGHRS; CDR2 reads YFSETQ. The CDR3 is made up of 14 amino acids. CDR3: CASSLRQGPDTQYF. CDR3 nucleotides: TGCGCCAGCAGCTTGAGGCAGGGCCCAGATACGCAGTATTTT.

This clonotype was seen more than once but under ten times. This rearrangement joins TRBV4-1 to TRBJ2-7, with a tentative D call TRBD1 (6 bases). Trimming left V 5 bases short and J 0 bases short, with 14 bases between. Germline V lookup: CDR1 MGHRA, CDR2 YSYEKL. The CDR3 has 15 residues. The CDR3 DNA follows: TGCGCCAGCAGCACCCGGGACACCTACTCCTACGAGCAGTACTTC. This gives the protein CASSTRDTYSYEQYF.

This chain connects TRBV9 to TRBJ1-5; maybe TRBD1 (6 bases). This CDR3 has 14 residues. The germline CDR1 and CDR2 sequences are SGDLS and YYNGEE. Trimming shortened V by 0 bases and J by 6 bases, and 10 bases separated the two germline ends. This CDR3 is CASSVGGAGQPQHF. DNA for the CDR3: TGTGCCAGCAGCGTAGGGGGGGCGGGTCAGCCCCAGCATTTT.

This clonotype was observed a handful of times. This rearrangement joins TRBV5-5 to TRBJ1-5; TRBD1 is a possible D gene (5 bases). Looked up from germline, CDR1 is SGHKS and CDR2 is YYEKEE (reference sequence). Trimming cost V 1 base and J 3 bases, with 11 bases left between them. The CDR3 has 15 residues. The CDR3 DNA sequence: TGTGCCAGCAGCTTGTCCGGGACCTCCAATCAGCCCCAGCATTTT. Its protein is CASSLSGTSNQPQHF. Full variable domain (rest looked up from reference TRBV5-5 and TRBJ1-5): DAGVTQSPTHLIKTRGQQVTLRCSPISGHKSVSWYQQVLGQGPQFIFQYYEKEERGRGNFPDRFSARQFPNYSSELNVNALLLGDSALYLCASSLSGTSNQPQHFGDGTRLSIL.

The rearrangement joins TRBV10-3 to TRBJ2-1; 13 bases agree with TRBD2. V lost 3 bases to trimming and J lost 4 bases; unmatched junction nucleotides: 6. CDR3 size: 17 residues. Germline V CDR1 and CDR2: ENHRY, SYGVKD. The CDR3 protein is CAISDPGLAGVYNEQFF. DNA for the CDR3: TGTGCCATCAGTGACCCCGGACTAGCGGGGGTTTACAATGAGCAGTTCTTC.

The rearrangement uses TRBV2 and TRBJ2-1; D is uncertain. The length of the CDR3 is 14 residues. V was pared by 9 bases and J by 7 bases, with 19 bases between. Per germline, CDR1 SNHLY and CDR2 FYNNEI. The CDR3 DNA follows: TGTGCCAGTACCCCCCAATCGGCGCGGAATGAGCAGTTCTTC. Its protein product is CASTPQSARNEQFF.